The clone carrying this TCR beta chain occurred a few times. The antigen remains unidentified. This record comes from a study of T cells after yellow fever vaccination. Regarding the study as a whole: The bulk population could contribute abundant contaminating clonotypes to FACS-sorted repertoires.

It was through 5'RACE template switching that TCR cDNA was made, with a universal primer site and UMIs added. TCRdb reprocessed the 5' RACE reads with MiXCR, giving one entry per CDR3 protein. The table records some 350,000 distinct CDR3 sequences, 11% of them present only once. The V gene's germline CDR1 is SGHTA and CDR2 FQGNSA. This CDR3 has 13 residues. The V end lost 4 bases, the J end lost 4 bases, and 11 bases lay between the germline ends. The rearrangement joins TRBV7-2 to TRBJ2-7; a weak D match, TRBD1 (6 bases). The sequence came from a man younger than 35 who received the YFV17D yellow fever vaccine. This sample comprised PBMCs, obtained on the day of the first yellow fever vaccination. CDR3 bases: TGTGCCAGCAGCTGGGGGCGTGGGTACGAGCAGTACTTC. Amino acids: CASSWGRGYEQYF.